This T cell receptor (beta chain) was recorded in a study of blood T cell repertoires in COVID-19. About the research overall: From the United States, Italy and Spain came samples of acute and convalescent COVID-19. The analysed material was cDNA or gDNA that came from T cells, B-cell-depleted T cells, or PBMCs.

Germline V CDR1 and CDR2: SGHVS, FNYEAQ. CDR3 size: 14 residues. The V end was cut by 3 bases, the J end by 3 bases, with 12 bases between. In the original processing: Amplification of reference gene primers provided the estimated nucleated cell counts. Profiling relied on immunoSEQ multiplex PCR, and the TCRdb table lists in-frame clones only, not all of them. Clone size and V and J calls were adopted from that table, with D and trimming inferred from the DNA. The sample has fewer than 50,000 clones, about 86% seen once. This clonotype was sampled from a woman older than 75 with active or convalescent COVID-19. This sequence joins TRBV7-6 and TRBJ2-7; D perhaps matches TRBD1 (6 bases). Sequencing used peripheral blood. In nucleotides, the CDR3 is TGTGCCAGCAGCTTTAACTTACAGGGCTACGAGCAGTACTTC. Its protein product is CASSFNLQGYEQYF. The variable domain in full, with the rest retrieved from reference TRBV7-6 and TRBJ2-7, is GAGVSQSPRYKVTKRGQDVALRCDPISGHVSLYWYRQALGQGPEFLTYFNYEAQQDKSGLPNDRFSAERPEGSISTLTIQRTEQRDSAMYRCASSFNLQGYEQYFGPGTRLTVT.